This TCR beta chain was identified during a study of cytomegalovirus exposure and HLA in healthy donors. Study summary: Genetic ancestry analysis placed approximately 79% of the roughly 400 donors that were genotyped in the Caucasian-associated cluster.

Primers: 60 Vbeta forward and 13 Jbeta reverse. This table comes from immunoSEQ multiplex PCR, and its TCRdb copy is limited to in-frame clones, with some not included. The data show fewer than 140,000 clones, about 70% seen once. Per the germline V gene, CDR1 is KGHSH and CDR2 is LQKENI. The CDR3 runs to 16 residues. J gave up 3 bases and V 2 bases, and 6 bases lay outside the gene matches. Findings and caveats of the study: Information on immune exposure was restricted to one variable (CMV serostatus). As a later analysis showed, a missense DCLRE1C variant was linked to trimming of TCR beta V- and J-genes.

As to this clone: Antigen specificity is unknown.

Material: PBMCs. This clonotype was obtained from a boy aged 5-17 years in good health and CMV-seronegative. The chain combines TRBV18 with TRBJ2-2, with 7 bases matching TRBD1. This CDR3 reads CASSPSKGGDTGELFF. The CDR3 region has the DNA TGTGCCAGCTCACCATCAAAAGGGGGCGACACCGGGGAGCTGTTTTTT.